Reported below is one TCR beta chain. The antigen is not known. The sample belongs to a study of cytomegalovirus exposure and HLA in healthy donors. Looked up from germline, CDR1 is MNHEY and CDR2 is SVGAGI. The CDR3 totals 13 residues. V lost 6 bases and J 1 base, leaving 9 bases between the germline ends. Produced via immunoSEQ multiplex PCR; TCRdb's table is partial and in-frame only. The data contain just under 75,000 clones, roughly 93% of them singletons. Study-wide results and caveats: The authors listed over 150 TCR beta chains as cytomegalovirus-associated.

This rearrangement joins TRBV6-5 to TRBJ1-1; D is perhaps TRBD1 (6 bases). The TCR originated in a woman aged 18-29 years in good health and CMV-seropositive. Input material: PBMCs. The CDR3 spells CASSHRENTEAFF. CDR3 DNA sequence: TGTGCCAGCAGCCACAGGGAGAACACTGAAGCTTTCTTT.